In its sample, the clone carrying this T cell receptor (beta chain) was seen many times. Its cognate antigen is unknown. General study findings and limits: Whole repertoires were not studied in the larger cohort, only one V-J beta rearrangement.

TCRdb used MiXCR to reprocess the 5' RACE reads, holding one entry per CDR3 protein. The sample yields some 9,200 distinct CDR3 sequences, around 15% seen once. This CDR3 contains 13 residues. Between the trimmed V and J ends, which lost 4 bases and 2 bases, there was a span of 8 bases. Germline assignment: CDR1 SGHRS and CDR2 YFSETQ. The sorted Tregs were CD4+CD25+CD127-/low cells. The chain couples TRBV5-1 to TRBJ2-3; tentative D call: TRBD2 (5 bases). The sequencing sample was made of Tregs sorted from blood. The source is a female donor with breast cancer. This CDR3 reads CASSQDFTDTQYF. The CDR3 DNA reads TGCGCCAGCAGCCAGGACTTCACAGATACGCAGTATTTT.